This T cell receptor beta chain was found in a study of metastatic and nonmetastatic thyroid tumors. This clone was found a few times. TCRdb ran MiXCR on the PCR reads. The sample includes some 17,000 clones, about 25% of them seen just once. Nobody among the patients had been given any treatment before thyroid surgery. The TCR sequence derives from a female donor with papillary thyroid cancer or a benign thyroid nodule (not recorded which). Some clones in this sample may be carry-over from other donors' samples. Sequencing used adjacent normal tissue.

CDR3 loop: CASMLSYEQYF. CDR3 coding DNA: TGTGCCAGCATGCTCTCCTACGAGCAGTACTTC. The V gene is TRBV7-8, the J gene TRBJ2-7; D remains ambiguous. The CDR3 has 11 residues. Trimming shortened V by 7 bases and J by 0 bases, and 4 bases separated the two germline ends. Germline V gene data show CDR1 as SGHVS and CDR2 as FQNEAQ.